Below are 12 T cell receptor beta chains sequenced from a single sample in a study of blood T cell repertoires in COVID-19. Sequencing was performed with immunoSEQ multiplex PCR; in TCRdb, only in-frame clones are kept and a portion is missing. The repertoire includes 440,000 or so clones, over 75% of them detected once, and around 1.5% sits in the top ten. Sequenced sample: peripheral blood. These receptors came from a woman aged 40 to 50 with COVID-19, enrolled during active disease.

The V gene is TRBV7-2, the J gene TRBJ1-2, with 10 bases identical to TRBD1. The V gene end was trimmed by 5 bases and the J gene end by 7 bases; junction bases not matched to a gene: 10. CDR1 is SGHTA and CDR2 is FQGNSA in the germline V gene. The CDR3 spans 15 residues. In nucleotides, the CDR3 is TGTGCCAGCAGCAAGAATCCGGGACAGGGGTCTGGCTACACCTTC. Amino acid sequence: CASSKNPGQGSGYTF. Complete variable domain (other parts from reference TRBV7-2 and TRBJ1-2): GAGVSQSPSNKVTEKGKDVELRCDPISGHTALYWYRQSLGQGLEFLIYFQGNSAPDKSGLPSDRFSAERTGGSVSTLTIQRTQQEDSAVYLCASSKNPGQGSGYTFGSGTRLTVV.

The genes are TRBV19 and TRBJ2-1; D might be TRBD2 (5 bases). Trimming took 8 bases from V and 2 from J, leaving 13 bases between them. Germline CDR1 and CDR2: LNHDA and SQIVND (reference sequence). The CDR3 has 14 residues. In nucleotides, the CDR3 is TGTGCCAGTGGGAGTTCAATGACCTACAATGAGCAGTTCTTC. This encodes CASGSSMTYNEQFF.

The DNA of the CDR3 is TGTGCCAGCAGTCCAGGGGGCGAAAAACTGTTTTTT. Translation: CASSPGGEKLFF. The chain is built from TRBV7-9 and TRBJ1-4; TRBD1 aligns across 8 bases. Germline assignment: CDR1 SEHNR and CDR2 FQNEAQ (reference sequence). CDR3 length: 12 amino acids. The V and J ends lost 6 bases and 8 bases, in that order; junction bases with no gene match: 2.

The chain uses TRBV27 and TRBJ1-5; D perhaps matches TRBD1 (6 bases). The CDR3 is made up of 16 amino acids. The germline CDR1 and CDR2 sequences are MNHEY and SMNVEV (reference sequence). V lost 4 bases and J lost 3, with 16 bases in between. CDR3 amino acids: CASSSVSTGYNQPQHF. The CDR3 coding sequence is TGTGCCAGCAGTTCAGTTTCGACAGGCTACAATCAGCCCCAGCATTTT.

The V gene is TRBV7-3, the J gene TRBJ2-1; no reliable D call. Deletions cut 1 base from V and 9 bases from J, with 10 bases between. Germline CDR1 and CDR2: SGHTA and FQGTGA. The length of the CDR3 is 13 residues. The CDR3 DNA follows: TGTGCCAGCAGCTTAAAAAGAGAGGTTGAGCAGTTCTTC. It is translated as CASSLKREVEQFF.

Remarks on this clone: The sample carries other DNA sequences with the same CDR3. J is TRBJ1-1 and V is TRBV19; no firm D call. The CDR3 loop spans 11 amino acids. V was pared by 7 bases and J by 0 bases, with 3 bases between. Per the germline V gene, CDR1 is LNHDA and CDR2 is SQIVND (reference sequence). The CDR3 region is CASTLNTEAFF. The CDR3 nucleotides read TGTGCCAGTACTTTGAACACTGAAGCTTTCTTT.

In this sample, this clone turned up once. The chain is built from TRBV6-1 and TRBJ1-5; a possible D gene is TRBD1 (6 bases). The CDR3 length is 17 residues. Trimming took off 2 bases at V and 6 bases at J, with 20 bases between the two ends. CDR1 MNHNS and CDR2 SASEGT come from the germline V gene. CDR3 in amino acids: CASSEPLSRGFGQPQHF. CDR3 bases: TGTGCCAGCAGTGAACCGTTATCCAGGGGATTCGGTCAGCCCCAGCATTTT.

The chain recombines TRBV9 with TRBJ2-5, with 8 bases lining up with TRBD2. Germline loops: CDR1 SGDLS, CDR2 YYNGEE. This CDR3 spans 16 amino acids. J was trimmed by 4 bases and V by 4 bases; bases with no gene match: 12. As DNA, the CDR3 is TGTGCCAGCAGCCCCAATCCCGGGCGGGGGGTAGAGACCCAGTACTTC. Translating gives CASSPNPGRGVETQYF.

The CDR3 protein is CASSQGTGLNEKLFF. Here the CDR3 DNA reads TGTGCCAGCAGCCAAGGGACAGGGCTTAATGAAAAACTGTTTTTT. The J gene is TRBJ1-4, the V gene TRBV3-1 (or the pseudogene TRBV3-2), with TRBD1 matching over 8 bases. Germline V gives CDR1 LGHDT, CDR2 YNNKEL (reference sequence). The J segment lost 4 bases and the V segment lost 1 base, leaving 2 bases of the junction unmatched. The CDR3 is 15 residues long.

The chain combines TRBV5-4 with TRBJ2-1; D is possibly TRBD2 (6 bases). Trimming removed 5 bases at V and 7 bases at J, with 19 bases between. Germline V gives CDR1 SGHNT, CDR2 YYREEE (reference sequence). The CDR3 length is 15 residues. The CDR3 spells CASSPTTGRGNEQFF. In nucleotides, the CDR3 is TGTGCCAGCAGTCCTACGACCGGGAGAGGTAATGAGCAGTTCTTC.

The chain joins TRBV3-1 (or the pseudogene TRBV3-2) to TRBJ2-7, with TRBD1 matching 8 bases. The V and J ends lost 5 bases and 4 bases, in that order; junction bases with no gene match: 10. Germline V CDR1 and CDR2: LGHDT, YNNKEL (reference sequence). The CDR3 contains 15 residues. CDR3 bases: TGTGCCAGCAGCTCAAAGAGACAGGGGCCTTACGAGCAGTACTTC. This translates into CASSSKRQGPYEQYF.

This clone has just one count. The V and J genes are TRBV6-6 and TRBJ1-3, with a weak D call TRBD1 (6 bases). The germline V and J ends were trimmed by 6 bases and 4 bases, with 16 bases remaining between them. Germline loops: CDR1 MNHNY, CDR2 SVGAGI (reference sequence). This CDR3 is 15 amino acids long. The DNA of the CDR3 is TGTGCCAGCAGCCTGGGACACTCTTCGGGAAACACCATATATTTT. This encodes CASSLGHSSGNTIYF.